This is a list of T cell receptor beta chains from one sample in a study of T cell repertoires in cytomegalovirus infection. The antigens for these receptors are not known. TCRdb fed the reads into MiXCR, producing one record per CDR3 protein. The sample has about 700,000 distinct CDR3 sequences; approximately 33% are singletons. The source material was cultured PBMCs, sampled from culture after CMV antigen stimulation. Receptors originate from a human donor in good health (CMV status not recorded). Some clones in this sample may be carry-over from other donors' samples. Each CDR3 is given with its conserved first and last residue. Fields, in order: D gene, J gene, V gene, clone size, CDR3 DNA, CDR3 protein. A D gene is named only where the DNA matches it firmly. Clone size is not always given. Where it is, it says once, few, many or a class for expanded clones.

d_call: TRBD1; j_call: TRBJ1-1; v_call: TRBV7-2; clone_size: many; cdr3_nt: TGTGCCAGCACCCAGGACAGGTTGAACACTGAAGCTTTCTTT; cdr3_aa: CASTQDRLNTEAFF
d_call: -; j_call: TRBJ2-5; v_call: TRBV11-2; clone_size: few; cdr3_nt: TGTGCCAGCAGCGCCATAGAGACCCAGTACTTC; cdr3_aa: CASSAIETQYF
d_call: -; j_call: TRBJ2-3; v_call: TRBV5-5; clone_size: few; cdr3_nt: TGTGCCAGCAGCTGGAGCCTCGGGTTACACTCGGGGTCGCAGTATTTT; cdr3_aa: CASSWSLGLHSGSQYF
d_call: -; j_call: TRBJ1-5; v_call: TRBV19; clone_size: -; cdr3_nt: TGTGCCACCCGTCGGGACATCGCTAGCAATCAGCCCCAGCATTTT; cdr3_aa: CATRRDIASNQPQHF
d_call: TRBD1; j_call: TRBJ2-3; v_call: TRBV11-2; clone_size: few; cdr3_nt: TGTGCCAGCAGCACTTGGACAGGGGGCGCAGGAGATACGCAGTATTTT; cdr3_aa: CASSTWTGGAGDTQYF
d_call: TRBD2; j_call: TRBJ2-5; v_call: TRBV12-3/TRBV12-4; clone_size: -; cdr3_nt: TGTGCCAGCAACGTAGCGGGAGGGATAGAGACCCAGTACTTC; cdr3_aa: CASNVAGGIETQYF
d_call: -; j_call: TRBJ2-1; v_call: TRBV18; clone_size: -; cdr3_nt: TGTGCCAGCTCACGACAAGATAACAATGAGCAGTTCTTC; cdr3_aa: CASSRQDNNEQFF
d_call: -; j_call: TRBJ2-7; v_call: TRBV12-3/TRBV12-4; clone_size: few; cdr3_nt: TGTGCCAGCAGTTTGTGGGACGCGGGACTCTACGAGCAGTACTTC; cdr3_aa: CASSLWDAGLYEQYF
d_call: -; j_call: TRBJ2-7; v_call: TRBV29-1; clone_size: -; cdr3_nt: TGCAGCGTTGAAGACCGGGGTCGGACCTACGAGCAGTACTTC; cdr3_aa: CSVEDRGRTYEQYF
d_call: -; j_call: TRBJ1-1; v_call: TRBV6-1; clone_size: few; cdr3_nt: TGTGCCAGCCAAAAGGGGAACACTGAAGCTTTCTTT; cdr3_aa: CASQKGNTEAFF
d_call: -; j_call: TRBJ2-5; v_call: TRBV12-3/TRBV12-4; clone_size: few; cdr3_nt: TGTGCCAGCAGTAGACAGAACAGTTACCAAGAGACCCAGTACTTC; cdr3_aa: CASSRQNSYQETQYF
d_call: -; j_call: TRBJ1-5; v_call: TRBV19; clone_size: many; cdr3_nt: TGTGCCAGTAGTTCGTTCGGACAGAACAATCAGCCCCAGCATTTT; cdr3_aa: CASSSFGQNNQPQHF
d_call: TRBD2; j_call: TRBJ2-7; v_call: TRBV7-9; clone_size: -; cdr3_nt: TGTGCCAGCAGCCGAGGGCTGGCGGGAGGGCCGGAGGAGCAGTACTTC; cdr3_aa: CASSRGLAGGPEEQYF
d_call: TRBD2; j_call: TRBJ2-3; v_call: TRBV6-5; clone_size: -; cdr3_nt: TGTGCCACCAAGATCTGGCGGGGGGGCCTAGATACGCAGTATTTT; cdr3_aa: CATKIWRGGLDTQYF
d_call: -; j_call: TRBJ1-1; v_call: TRBV5-1; clone_size: -; cdr3_nt: TGCGCCAGCAGCCGGGGAGGGCAGAACACTGAAGCTTTCTTT; cdr3_aa: CASSRGGQNTEAFF
d_call: -; j_call: TRBJ2-5; v_call: TRBV7-9; clone_size: few; cdr3_nt: TGTGCCAGCAGCCCGGGACTCCAGTACCAAGAGACCCAGTACTTC; cdr3_aa: CASSPGLQYQETQYF
d_call: TRBD2; j_call: TRBJ2-3; v_call: TRBV20-1; clone_size: -; cdr3_nt: TGCAGTGCTGCTCCGGGACTAGCTCCAAAAGTTGGCACAGATACGCAGTATTTT; cdr3_aa: CSAAPGLAPKVGTDTQYF
d_call: -; j_call: TRBJ2-3; v_call: TRBV12-3/TRBV12-4; clone_size: -; cdr3_nt: TGTGCCAGCAGTTTAAGTGGAGGGGGCTCTGCGCAGTATTTT; cdr3_aa: CASSLSGGGSAQYF
d_call: -; j_call: TRBJ2-2; v_call: TRBV20-1; clone_size: few; cdr3_nt: TGCAGTGCTAGAGATCCCAGGGTGGCCGGGGAGCTGTTTTTT; cdr3_aa: CSARDPRVAGELFF
d_call: -; j_call: TRBJ1-1; v_call: TRBV7-2; clone_size: many; cdr3_nt: TGTGCCAGCAGCTTAGGGACGAACACTGAAGCTTTCTTT; cdr3_aa: CASSLGTNTEAFF
d_call: -; j_call: TRBJ2-1; v_call: TRBV7-6; clone_size: -; cdr3_nt: TGTGCCAGCAGCTCCTACGACAGGTACAATGAGCAGTTCTTC; cdr3_aa: CASSSYDRYNEQFF
d_call: -; j_call: TRBJ2-3; v_call: TRBV11-2; clone_size: few; cdr3_nt: TGTGCCAGCAGCCCCCGGCCTTCCCCGGCAGATACGCAGTATTTT; cdr3_aa: CASSPRPSPADTQYF
d_call: TRBD2; j_call: TRBJ2-1; v_call: TRBV5-4; clone_size: few; cdr3_nt: TGTGCCAGCAGCTCGACTAGCGGGGGGATTAGCTCCTACAATGAGCAGTTCTTC; cdr3_aa: CASSSTSGGISSYNEQFF
d_call: TRBD2; j_call: TRBJ2-1; v_call: TRBV7-2; clone_size: -; cdr3_nt: TGTGCCAGCAGCTTAGGGACTAGCGCCCCTGAGCAGTTCTTC; cdr3_aa: CASSLGTSAPEQFF